The sequence of this TCR beta chain was determined in a study of T-cell memory formation after mild COVID-19. Study at large: For the most part, TCR clusters were specific to one donor.

TCRdb analysed the 5' RACE reads with MiXCR anew, one entry per CDR3 protein. The sample holds roughly 300,000 distinct CDR3 sequences; roughly 8% are singletons and the top ten take roughly 23%. General observations from the study: Clones contracting over day 15 to 85 were CD4/CD8 balanced, with later expanders leaning CD4+.

Trimming removed 3 bases at V and 5 bases at J, with 19 bases between. The CDR3 has 16 residues. Germline CDR1 and CDR2: LGHNA and YNFKEQ. In this sample, this clonotype turned up a few times. What it recognizes is unknown. The TCR was taken from a man between 18 and 35 years old who had mild COVID-19 (a few samples of this study predate the infection). Cell type and time point are not known. V and J are TRBV4-2 and TRBJ2-5, with D possibly being TRBD2 (7 bases). Source material: PBMCs or a T cell subset sorted from them (not recorded which). The CDR3 bases are TGTGCCAGCAGCCAGAGGGGGGGTCCCGTGGCGGAGACCCAGTACTTC. Its translation: CASSQRGGPVAETQYF.